The 13 T cell receptor beta chains below all came from one sample that was sequenced in a study of human T cells and chemical hapten exposure (dated by TCRdb to the early 2020s). The method behind the library was RACE. Instrument on record: NextSeq 500. The raw public data were reprocessed by TCRdb itself: fastp quality trimming at Q25, MiXCR clonotype calling, in-frame beta chains only. Each entry merges the rows of one CDR3 protein and shows their most common DNA and genes. The sample table shows a few hundred thousand distinct CDR3 sequences, and approximately 7.5% are seen once. About 1.2% of the sample is taken by the ten largest. The time point label, read with the paper, signifies: pre-sensitization, week 0. What the treatment or condition label conveys for this sample: therapeutic diphenylcyclopropenone sensitization with weekly scalp DPC. Specimen: whole blood, collected in connection with sensitization to the hapten diphenylcyclopropenone (DPC). These receptors were collected from a man in his late teens or twenties with alopecia areata. Some clones in this sample may be carry-over from other donors' samples.

There are many counts of this clonotype. The chain joins TRBV7-3 to TRBJ1-1; D possibly corresponds to TRBD1 (6 bases). V shed 0 bases and J shed 0 bases, with 8 bases lying between them. The CDR3 is made up of 15 amino acids. Germline V gene data show CDR1 as SGHTA and CDR2 as FQGTGA. The DNA for the CDR3 is TGTGCCAGCAGCTTAACGAGGGGGATGAACACTGAAGCTTTCTTT. This sequence encodes CASSLTRGMNTEAFF.

Ten or more counts support this clonotype. This chain joins TRBV29-1 and TRBJ1-1, with 7 bases that match TRBD1. Germline CDR1 reads SQVTM; CDR2 reads ANQGSEA. After removal of 6 bases from V and 7 bases from J, the junction contained 2 bases not matched to a gene. The CDR3 extends over 10 amino acids. The CDR3 nucleotides read TGCAGCGTACAGGGGATTGAAGCTTTCTTT. Protein: CSVQGIEAFF.

This clonotype was counted only a few times. This chain joins TRBV29-1 and TRBJ2-1; perhaps TRBD2 as D (6 bases). V was trimmed by 2 bases and J by 15 bases, leaving 17 bases between them. CDR1 is SQVTM and CDR2 is ANQGSEA in the germline V gene. The CDR3 consists of 12 residues. In DNA, the CDR3 is TGCAGCGTTGAAAAGTCTGTGGGGGGAGGGTTCTTC. Encoded protein: CSVEKSVGGGFF.

This clonotype was seen at least ten times. This chain joins TRBV27 and TRBJ2-7; tentatively, D is TRBD1 or TRBD2 (6 bases each). This CDR3 is built from 14 residues. The germline V gene has CDR1 MNHEY and CDR2 SMNVEV (reference sequence). Trimming cost V 3 bases and J 3 bases, with 12 bases left between them. CDR3 amino acids: CASSFLEGGYEQYV. DNA for the CDR3: TGTGCCAGCAGTTTTCTAGAGGGGGGCTACGAGCAGTACGTC.

The chain employs TRBV13 and TRBJ2-5; 9 bases line up with TRBD1. The length of the CDR3 is 14 residues. Germline V gives CDR1 PRHDT, CDR2 FYEKMQ (reference sequence). V dropped 5 bases and J dropped 4; count of bases not matched to a gene: 5. The CDR3 DNA follows: TGTGCCAGCAGCCCCCGGGACAGGGTAGAGACCCAGTACTTC. Translation gives CASSPRDRVETQYF.

The table lists this clonotype with many counts. This rearrangement joins TRBV29-1 to TRBJ2-7; 7 bases are shared with TRBD1. The CDR3 is 14 amino acids. From germline, CDR1 is SQVTM and CDR2 ANQGSEA. With 4 bases clipped from V and 3 bases from J, the junction kept 9 bases outside the gene matches. The CDR3 bases are TGCAGCGTTGTTGGAAAGGGGGCCTTCTACGAGCAGTACTTC. Its protein is CSVVGKGAFYEQYF.

In this sample, this clonotype turned up a few times. The rearrangement joins TRBV27 to TRBJ1-1; 7 nucleotides line up with TRBD1. J lost 9 bases, V lost 0 bases, and 10 bases had no gene match. Germline V CDR1 and CDR2: MNHEY, SMNVEV (reference sequence). CDR3 length: 15 residues. The CDR3 nucleotides read TGTGCCAGCAGTTTATCGGGGCAGGGGGTGAGAAAAGCTTTCTTT. This codes for CASSLSGQGVRKAFF.

The rearrangement joins TRBV6-2 or TRBV6-3 to TRBJ1-5; no firm D call. The CDR3 loop spans 13 amino acids. Germline V lookup: CDR1 MNHEY, CDR2 SVGEGT. Deletions cut 7 bases from V and 4 bases from J, with 11 bases between. Written as DNA, the CDR3 is TGTGCCAGCAAGGATGGGTCTAATCAGCCCCAGCATTTT. Amino acid sequence: CASKDGSNQPQHF.

This clonotype was counted only a few times. The V call is TRBV20-1, the J call TRBJ1-5, with D possibly being TRBD1 (6 bases). The germline gives CDR1 DFQATT, CDR2 SNEGSKA (reference sequence). The CDR3 is made up of 13 amino acids. Deletions cut 4 bases from V and 2 bases from J, with 9 bases between. Here the CDR3 DNA reads TGCAGTGCTATAGAGGGGGGCAATCAGCCCCAGCATTTT. Amino acid sequence: CSAIEGGNQPQHF.

The sample holds a few counts of this clonotype. This rearrangement joins TRBV10-2 to TRBJ2-2; D is uncertain. V gave up 5 bases and J gave up 5 bases, with 12 bases separating them. The V gene's germline CDR1 is WSHSY and CDR2 SAAADI. The CDR3 extends over 14 amino acids. The CDR3 region has the DNA TGCGCCAGCAGTCAACCCCCCGGGACCGGGGAGCTGTTTTTT. This sequence encodes CASSQPPGTGELFF.

The chain is built from TRBV4-1 and TRBJ1-1; D unclear. Germline V gene sequence: CDR1 MGHRA, CDR2 YSYEKL. With 1 base removed from V and 8 bases from J, the gap between germline ends came to 11 bases. There are 13 residues in the CDR3. CDR3 loop: CASSQATAVEAFF. CDR3 coding DNA: TGCGCCAGCAGCCAAGCCACAGCCGTCGAAGCTTTCTTT.

This clonotype was recorded a few times. The chain carries TRBV10-3 and TRBJ2-7; D call uncertain. This CDR3 is 15 amino acids long. Germline assignment: CDR1 ENHRY and CDR2 SYGVKD. Trimming cost V 3 bases and J 2 bases, with 14 bases left between them. The CDR3 reads CAISEYSHPTYEQYF. The CDR3 nucleotides are TGTGCCATCAGTGAATATAGCCATCCTACCTACGAGCAGTACTTC.

This clonotype occurred many times. The chain couples TRBV5-4 to TRBJ1-2; D is uncertain. This CDR3 spans 13 amino acids. CDR1 is SGHNT and CDR2 is YYREEE in the germline V gene (reference sequence). Deletions cut 2 bases from V and 6 bases from J, with 11 bases between. The CDR3 is CASSFDGSHGYTF. The CDR3 DNA reads as TGTGCCAGCAGCTTCGACGGGAGCCATGGCTACACCTTC.